The 27 T cell receptor beta chains below were found in one sample sequenced in a study of shared clonotypes between healthy human individuals. Libraries were prepared by immunoSEQ multiplex PCR; TCRdb keeps only in-frame clonotypes and omits some of them. The sample consists of about 2.2 million clones, approximately 94% of them appearing once. Selected positively for CCR7 and CD45RO-negative, naive CD8 cells excluded terminally differentiated effector memory CD45RA+ cells. Sequences were obtained from naive CD8+ T cells from PBMCs. The source of these receptors is a man younger than 35 in good health. Some clones in this sample may be carry-over from other donors' samples.

On this clone itself: The sample contains more than one DNA sequence encoding this CDR3. V is TRBV6-5 and J is TRBJ1-6, with a tentative D call TRBD1 (6 bases). The germline gives CDR1 MNHEY, CDR2 SVGAGI. The V and J ends lost 0 bases and 6 bases respectively, with 9 bases between them. This CDR3 is 15 amino acids long. CDR3 sequence reads: CASSYSTGGNSPLHF. Written as DNA, the CDR3 is TGTGCCAGCAGTTACTCGACAGGTGGTAATTCACCCCTCCACTTT.

The chain has TRBV28 and TRBJ2-1; 16 bases agree with TRBD2. The germline gives CDR1 MDHEN, CDR2 SYDVKM. J lost 7 bases, V lost 6 bases, and 15 bases had no gene match. The CDR3 length is 19 residues. This CDR3 reads CASRPPGLAGGPIKNEQFF. In nucleotides, the CDR3 is TGTGCCAGCAGACCTCCGGGACTAGCGGGAGGGCCGATAAAGAATGAGCAGTTCTTC.

A single count supports this clone. The J gene is TRBJ2-5, the V gene TRBV7-9, with 12 bases fitting TRBD1. The CDR3 has 15 amino acids. The V gene's germline CDR1 is SEHNR and CDR2 FQNEAQ (reference sequence). The V gene end was trimmed by 5 bases and the J gene end by 4 bases; junction bases not matched to a gene: 5. CDR3 in DNA: TGTGCCAGCAGCGCATGGGACAGGGGGCCAGAGACCCAGTACTTC. It encodes CASSAWDRGPETQYF.

Here the CDR3 reads CASCGLAGAFFTGELFF. The CDR3 DNA follows: TGTGCCAGCTGTGGACTAGCGGGAGCTTTTTTCACCGGGGAGCTGTTTTTT. This sequence joins TRBV27 and TRBJ2-2; 13 bases match TRBD2. The length of the CDR3 is 17 residues. Germline loops: CDR1 MNHEY, CDR2 SMNVEV (reference sequence). V trimming: 8 bases; J trimming: 4 bases; junction bases outside the gene matches: 10.

The V gene is TRBV5-1, the J gene TRBJ2-7, with 10 bases aligning to TRBD2. Per germline, CDR1 SGHRS and CDR2 YFSETQ. The CDR3 extends over 15 amino acids. V trimming: 4 bases; J trimming: 1 base; junction bases outside the gene matches: 5. This chain's CDR3 is CASSHGLAASYEQYF. For the CDR3, the DNA is TGCGCCAGCAGCCACGGACTAGCGGCATCCTACGAGCAGTACTTC. Full variable domain (outside the CDR3, taken from reference TRBV5-1 and TRBJ2-7): KAGVTQTPRYLIKTRGQQVTLSCSPISGHRSVSWYQQTPGQGLQFLFEYFSETQRNKGNFPGRFSGRQFSNSRSEMNVSTLELGDSALYLCASSHGLAASYEQYFGPGTRLTVT.

The chain employs TRBV10-1 and TRBJ1-1; maybe TRBD1 (5 bases). V dropped 6 bases and J dropped 3 bases, with 11 bases sitting between them. The CDR3 is 13 amino acids. Germline CDR1 and CDR2: WNHNN and SYGVQD (reference sequence). Written as DNA, the CDR3 is TGCGCCAGCAGGTTGGGGCCGTACACTGAAGCTTTCTTT. Its translation: CASRLGPYTEAFF.

CDR3 sequence: CATSGSGNTGELFF. CDR3 DNA: TGTGCCACCAGCGGGTCAGGGAACACCGGGGAGCTGTTTTTT. The chain recombines TRBV15 with TRBJ2-2; D remains unclear. Trimming pared 5 bases from V and 1 base from J, leaving 8 bases between. Germline lookup yields CDR1 LNHNV and CDR2 YYDKDF (reference sequence). This CDR3 comprises 14 residues. Together with reference TRBV15 and TRBJ2-2, the CDR3 gives the full variable domain: DAMVIQNPRYQVTQFGKPVTLSCSQTLNHNVMYWYQQKSSQAPKLLFHYYDKDFNNEADTPDNFQSRRPNTSFCFLDIRSPGLGDTAMYLCATSGSGNTGELFFGEGSRLTVL.

This chain joins TRBV5-8 and TRBJ1-1; D uncertain. The V gene lost 4 bases and the J gene lost 2 bases, with 18 bases spanning the gap. Germline V gene data show CDR1 as SGHTS and CDR2 as YDEGEE. The CDR3 is made up of 16 amino acids. CDR3 nucleotides: TGTGCCAGCAGCACAGACGATGACTGGCTAAACACTGAAGCTTTCTTT. Its translation: CASSTDDDWLNTEAFF. Together with reference TRBV5-8 and TRBJ1-1, the CDR3 gives the full variable domain: EAGVTQSPTHLIKTRGQQATLRCSPISGHTSVYWYQQALGLGLQFLLWYDEGEERNRGNFPPRFSGRQFPNYSSELNVNALELEDSALYLCASSTDDDWLNTEAFFGQGTRLTVV.

V and J are TRBV7-9 and TRBJ1-5; 7 nucleotides match TRBD1. In germline, CDR1 is SEHNR, CDR2 FQNEAQ (reference sequence). V shed 1 base and J 2 bases; nucleotides not matched to a gene: 14. This CDR3 comprises 19 residues. The CDR3 sequence is CASSLVGQGDEKGNQPQHF. The CDR3 nucleotides read TGTGCCAGCAGCTTAGTGGGTCAGGGGGATGAGAAGGGCAATCAGCCCCAGCATTTT.

The rearrangement joins TRBV4-2 to TRBJ2-2; D ambiguous. CDR3 length equals 13 residues. Per the germline V gene, CDR1 is LGHNA and CDR2 is YNFKEQ. V lost 6 bases to trimming and J lost 3 bases, with 8 bases between them. CDR3 sequence reads: CASRDRDTGELFF. CDR3 sequence (DNA): TGTGCCAGCAGGGACCGAGACACCGGGGAGCTGTTTTTT.

The chain links TRBV5-6 to TRBJ1-2; D gene unclear. The CDR3 has 15 amino acids. Trimming shortened V by 1 base and J by 5 bases, and 15 bases separated the two germline ends. The germline V gene has CDR1 SGHDT and CDR2 YYEEEE. The CDR3 DNA is TGTGCCAGCAGCTTGCGGTTGTCAGCCCATTATGGCTACACCTTC. This gives the protein CASSLRLSAHYGYTF.

This clone appeared once. The rearrangement links TRBV19 to TRBJ2-1, with a tentative D call TRBD1 (6 bases). Trimming pared 4 bases from V and 2 bases from J, leaving 12 bases between. The V gene's germline CDR1 is LNHDA and CDR2 SQIVND (reference sequence). This CDR3 comprises 15 residues. This CDR3 reads CASSNGRGPYNEQFF. The CDR3 DNA is TGTGCCAGTAGTAATGGCAGGGGACCCTACAATGAGCAGTTCTTC.

CDR3 amino acids: CAISEEGVYNYGYTF. The CDR3, as DNA: TGTGCCATCAGTGAGGAGGGGGTTTATAACTATGGCTACACCTTC. The rearrangement joins TRBV10-3 to TRBJ1-2; D may be TRBD1 (6 bases). Trimming stripped 2 bases from V and 1 base from J, with 11 bases between. This CDR3 spans 15 amino acids. Germline loops: CDR1 ENHRY, CDR2 SYGVKD.

The genes are TRBV13 and TRBJ2-6; TRBD1 might be the D (6 bases). Between the trimmed V and J ends, which lost 4 bases and 0 bases, there was a span of 19 bases. The CDR3 consists of 19 residues. The germline V gene encodes CDR1 PRHDT and CDR2 FYEKMQ (reference sequence). The CDR3 nucleotides read TGTGCCAGCAGCTCACGAGACAGGTCGCCCTTCTCTGGGGCCAACGTCCTGACTTTC. Its protein product is CASSSRDRSPFSGANVLTF. Filled out from reference TRBV13 and TRBJ2-6, the complete variable domain reads AAGVIQSPRHLIKEKRETATLKCYPIPRHDTVYWYQQGPGQDPQFLISFYEKMQSDKGSIPDRFSAQQFSDYHSELNMSSLELGDSALYFCASSSRDRSPFSGANVLTFGAGSRLTVL.

Note on this clone: Other DNA sequences in this specimen translate into the identical CDR3. V is TRBV28 and J is TRBJ1-2; D unresolved. Between the trimmed V and J ends, which lost 1 base and 2 bases, there was a span of 8 bases. CDR3 size: 14 residues. Germline V gene data show CDR1 as MDHEN and CDR2 as SYDVKM. The CDR3 DNA reads TGTGCCAGCAGTTTATCGGCAGGAAACTATGGCTACACCTTC. It is translated as CASSLSAGNYGYTF.

As regards this clone: This sample also contains other DNA sequences that code for the same CDR3. The chain uses TRBV19 and TRBJ2-7; 11 bases are shared with TRBD2. Trimming took 6 bases from V and 1 from J; bases not matched to a gene: 5. Germline V gene lookup returns CDR1 LNHDA and CDR2 SQIVND (reference sequence). The CDR3 length is 15 residues. Here the CDR3 reads CASSTTSGASYEQYF. The CDR3 DNA sequence: TGTGCCAGTAGCACGACTAGCGGGGCATCCTACGAGCAGTACTTC.

The chain has TRBV11-1 and TRBJ2-1; D may be TRBD1 or TRBD2 (5 bases each). Germline-derived CDR1 and CDR2 are SGHAT and FQDESV (reference sequence). Trimming cost V 1 base and J 3 bases, with 16 bases left between them. The CDR3 has 17 amino acids. CDR3 nucleotides: TGTGCCAGCAGCTTAGTTGGTGGGGGTGAAATCTACAATGAGCAGTTCTTC. This encodes CASSLVGGGEIYNEQFF.

The chain's CDR3 is CATSPPGQVNTEAFF. CDR3 bases: TGTGCCACCTCCCCGCCGGGACAGGTGAACACTGAAGCTTTCTTT. The rearrangement joins TRBV6-5 to TRBJ1-1, with 8 bases identical to TRBD1. In germline, CDR1 is MNHEY, CDR2 SVGAGI. The CDR3 consists of 15 residues. Trimming at V came to 10 bases and at J to 0 bases, leaving 10 bases not matched to a gene.

J is TRBJ1-1 and V is TRBV7-9; D not resolved. The CDR3 covers 12 residues. Trimming left V 1 base short and J 5 bases short, with 5 bases between. CDR1 and CDR2 (germline): SEHNR, FQNEAQ (reference sequence). CDR3 region: CASSLDPTEAFF. The CDR3, as DNA: TGTGCCAGCAGCTTAGACCCGACTGAAGCTTTCTTT.

The V call is TRBV9, the J call TRBJ2-3, with TRBD2 identical over 8 bases. The J segment lost 2 bases and the V segment lost 0 bases, leaving 5 bases of the junction unmatched. Germline assignment: CDR1 SGDLS and CDR2 YYNGEE. The CDR3 contains 16 residues. The CDR3 reads CASSVAGGTPTDTQYF. CDR3 in DNA: TGTGCCAGCAGCGTAGCGGGAGGGACCCCCACAGATACGCAGTATTTT.

The V call is TRBV11-2, the J call TRBJ2-7; perhaps TRBD1 as D (6 bases). Germline V lookup: CDR1 SGHAT, CDR2 FQNNGV. This CDR3 contains 16 residues. The ends were cut back, 1 base at V and 2 bases at J, with 15 bases in the middle. The CDR3 nucleotides are TGTGCCAGCAGCTTAGTGTTTACAGGGTCCCCCTACGAGCAGTACTTC. Translating it yields CASSLVFTGSPYEQYF.

With regard to this clone: Different DNA sequences within this sample yield the same CDR3. This chain joins TRBV29-1 and TRBJ2-7; a weak D match, TRBD2 (6 bases). The ends were cut back, 6 bases at V and 1 base at J, with 7 bases in the middle. Germline V gives CDR1 SQVTM, CDR2 ANQGSEA. The CDR3 sequence is 11 residues long. CDR3 residues: CSVGGSYEQYF. CDR3 nucleotide sequence: TGCAGCGTAGGAGGGTCCTACGAGCAGTACTTC.

CDR3 region: CASSPRILGVDEQFF. The CDR3 coding sequence is TGTGCCAGCAGCCCCCGTATACTAGGGGTAGATGAGCAGTTCTTC. The V and J genes are TRBV9 and TRBJ2-1, with D perhaps given as TRBD1 or TRBD2 (5 bases each). This CDR3 has 15 amino acids. Germline CDR1 SGDLS, CDR2 YYNGEE. V lost 4 bases to trimming and J lost 8 bases, with 19 bases between them.

The J gene is TRBJ2-7, the V gene TRBV10-1; a weak D match, TRBD2 (7 bases). From germline, CDR1 is WNHNN and CDR2 SYGVQD (reference sequence). Between the trimmed V and J ends, which lost 1 base and 5 bases, there was a span of 15 bases. The CDR3 runs to 15 residues. As DNA, the CDR3 is TGCGCCAGCAGTGAGTTTGAGTGGGAGGGGGACGAGCAGTACTTC. It specifies CASSEFEWEGDEQYF.

This rearrangement joins TRBV5-6 to TRBJ2-7; D might be TRBD1 or TRBD2, each matching 5 bases. The CDR3 length is 15 residues. Per the germline V gene, CDR1 is SGHDT and CDR2 is YYEEEE. Trimming removed 4 bases from V and 7 bases from J, with 21 bases in between. As DNA, the CDR3 is TGTGCCAGCAGCCGGGTGGCAGGGAGAGTCGGGGAGCAGTACTTC. Translated: CASSRVAGRVGEQYF.

CDR3 DNA sequence: TGTGCCAGTAGTATGCTTAATGTGGGGGCGCGGCCCAATGAGCAGTTCTTC. It specifies CASSMLNVGARPNEQFF. V gene TRBV19 combines with J gene TRBJ2-1, with a tentative D call TRBD1 (6 bases). Trimming removed 3 bases at V and 6 bases at J, with 21 bases between. CDR3 size: 17 residues. Looked up from germline, CDR1 is LNHDA and CDR2 is SQIVND (reference sequence).

This clone has only one observation. The genes are TRBV21-1 and TRBJ1-1; whether TRBD1, the table's D call, matches the DNA was not checked. TRBV21-1 is a recognized pseudogene. This CDR3 region has 16 residues. The chain's CDR3 is CASSKAGTGRNTEAFF. Written as DNA, the CDR3 is TGTGCCAGCAGCAAAGCTGGGACAGGGCGGAACACTGAAGCTTTCTTT.